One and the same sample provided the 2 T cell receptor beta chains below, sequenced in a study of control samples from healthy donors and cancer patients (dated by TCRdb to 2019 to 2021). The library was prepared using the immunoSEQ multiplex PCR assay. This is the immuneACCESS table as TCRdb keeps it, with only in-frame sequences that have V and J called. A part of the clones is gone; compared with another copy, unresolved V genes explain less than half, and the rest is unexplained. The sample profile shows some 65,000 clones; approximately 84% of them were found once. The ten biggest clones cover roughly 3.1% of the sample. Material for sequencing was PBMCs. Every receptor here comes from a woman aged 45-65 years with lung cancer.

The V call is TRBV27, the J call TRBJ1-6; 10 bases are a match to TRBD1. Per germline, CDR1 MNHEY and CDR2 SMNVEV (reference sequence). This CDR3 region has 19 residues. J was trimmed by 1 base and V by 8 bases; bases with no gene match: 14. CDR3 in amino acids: CASSIIGTGVQSYNSPLHF. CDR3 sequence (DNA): TGTGCCAGCTCGATTATCGGGACAGGGGTGCAGTCCTATAATTCACCCCTCCACTTT.

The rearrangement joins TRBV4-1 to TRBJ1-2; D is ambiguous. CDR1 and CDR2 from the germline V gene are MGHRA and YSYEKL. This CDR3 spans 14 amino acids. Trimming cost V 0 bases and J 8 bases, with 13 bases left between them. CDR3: CASSQETGWEGYTF. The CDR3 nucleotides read TGCGCCAGCAGCCAAGAAACGGGATGGGAGGGCTACACCTTC.